This TCR beta chain was retrieved from a study of T-cell reconstitution after alpha-beta-depleted transplantation in children. Unique molecular identifiers were incorporated into the prepared TCRbeta library. Each CDR3 protein gets one entry after TCRdb re-called the PCR reads with MiXCR. The sample shows some 220,000 distinct CDR3 sequences, approximately 10% of them seen only once. Trimming stripped 5 bases from V and 14 bases from J, with 10 bases between. The CDR3 extends over 11 amino acids. Germline V gene sequence: CDR1 SGHTA, CDR2 FQGNSA. This clonotype was picked up many times. The chain joins TRBV7-2 to TRBJ1-6, with D perhaps matching TRBD1 (5 bases). The receptor was isolated from a child younger than two with acute myeloid leukemia, due to receive a stem cell transplant. Specimen: PBMCs, collected before TCRalphabeta/CD19-depleted stem cell transplant. This CDR3 reads CASSLDRALHF. DNA of the CDR3: TGTGCCAGCAGCCTCGACAGAGCCCTCCACTTT.